The clone carrying this T cell receptor (beta chain) was detected only once. The sample belongs to a study of CD8+ T cells in alopecia areata. Sequencing templates came from extracted RNA that was reverse transcribed into cDNA. Measured with immunoSEQ multiplex PCR; TCRdb has only the in-frame clones, and not every one. Among a few hundred thousand clones, about three fifths were seen once, and the ten largest hold roughly 0.88%. Treatment described: oral pan-JAK inhibitor, 5-10 mg twice daily. The sequence came from a human donor with alopecia areata. The sequences come from CD4+ T cells sorted from blood, collected at week 52, from a patient treated with tofacitinib.

In nucleotides, the CDR3 is TGTGCCAGCAGCTTAAAGATCGTCCACGAGCAGTACTTC. The encoded protein is CASSLKIVHEQYF. This sequence joins TRBV7-2 and TRBJ2-7; no clear D. The CDR3 loop spans 13 amino acids. V dropped 2 bases and J dropped 5 bases, with 10 bases sitting between them. Germline CDR1 and CDR2: SGHTA and FQGNSA.